Below are 25 T cell receptor beta chains sequenced from a single sample in a study of PD-1 blockade in classical Hodgkin lymphoma (dated by TCRdb to between 2020 and 2021). Read against the paper, the sample's time point label means: cycle 1 day 1 (C1D1), immediately before nivolumab initiation. Every trial patient had relapsed after autologous stem cell transplantation, and cohorts A, B and C differed in prior brentuximab vedotin exposure. Using a Miltenyi CD4+ T cell isolation kit, CD4+ T cells were purified from thawed PBMCs through magnetic negative selection. The library was built by means of the immunoSEQ multiplex PCR assay. The clones in this table, taken by TCRdb from immuneACCESS, are in-frame only. Not every clone is retained; where verified, under half of the shortfall comes from an unresolved V gene, and the cause of the rest is unknown. The table for this sample lists around 31,000 clones; about 85% of them were counted only once. The ten largest account for 2% to 2.5% of the sample.

Sequenced here: CD4+ T cells from blood, sampled at baseline. The receptors were sampled from a human donor with classical Hodgkin lymphoma.

The chain couples TRBV19 to TRBJ2-5, with D perhaps TRBD1 (5 bases). The V gene lost 4 bases and the J gene lost 5 bases, with 20 bases spanning the gap. Germline values: CDR1 LNHDA, CDR2 SQIVND (reference sequence). This CDR3 comprises 16 residues. The CDR3 sequence: CASSTPRGQSGETQYF. The DNA of the CDR3 is TGTGCCAGTAGTACCCCCCGTGGGCAGTCAGGGGAGACCCAGTACTTC.

The chain has TRBV6-1 and TRBJ1-5; tentative D call: TRBD1 (5 bases). CDR3 size: 15 residues. V was trimmed by 1 base and J by 6 bases, leaving 13 bases between them. Germline V CDR1 and CDR2: MNHNS, SASEGT. The CDR3 reads CASSEGSGRTQPQHF. CDR3 DNA sequence: TGTGCCAGCAGTGAAGGGTCAGGGCGAACTCAGCCCCAGCATTTT.

This rearrangement joins TRBV6-4 to TRBJ2-2, with 7 positions matching TRBD1. Germline assignment: CDR1 MRHNA and CDR2 SNTAGT. The CDR3 is 15 amino acids. V dropped 5 bases and J dropped 4; count of bases not matched to a gene: 7. As DNA, the CDR3 is TGTGCCAGCAGTTTAGACAGGGCAAGCACCGGGGAGCTGTTTTTT. Amino acid sequence: CASSLDRASTGELFF.

The sample holds one count of this clone. This sequence joins TRBV5-1 and TRBJ2-7, with 12 bases fitting TRBD1. V was clipped by 6 bases and J by 4 bases; unmatched bases: 11. This CDR3 has 16 residues. Germline assignment: CDR1 SGHRS and CDR2 YFSETQ. CDR3 DNA: TGCGCCAGCACCGACGGGACAGGGGGCACCTCGTACGAGCAGTACTTC. Translation gives CASTDGTGGTSYEQYF. The whole variable domain, remainder taken from reference TRBV5-1 and TRBJ2-7, is KAGVTQTPRYLIKTRGQQVTLSCSPISGHRSVSWYQQTPGQGLQFLFEYFSETQRNKGNFPGRFSGRQFSNSRSEMNVSTLELGDSALYLCASTDGTGGTSYEQYFGPGTRLTVT.

The V gene is TRBV6-6, the J gene TRBJ1-4, with a weak D call TRBD1 (5 bases). The CDR3 spans 15 residues. The V and J ends lost 2 bases and 3 bases respectively, with 10 bases between them. Germline CDR1 reads MNHNY; CDR2 reads SVGAGI (reference sequence). This chain's CDR3 is CASSYGAASNEKLFF. Here the CDR3 DNA reads TGTGCCAGCAGTTACGGGGCAGCTTCTAATGAAAAACTGTTTTTT.

The V and J genes are TRBV25-1 and TRBJ1-2; 10 positions agree with TRBD1. Germline loops: CDR1 MGHDK, CDR2 SYGVNS. This CDR3 contains 14 residues. Trimming cost V 4 bases and J 4 bases; bases outside gene matches: 3. The CDR3 DNA follows: TGTGCCAGCAGTGCAGGGACAGGGGTCTATGGCTACACCTTC. This encodes CASSAGTGVYGYTF.

The chain carries TRBV2 and TRBJ1-1; D gene unclear. Trimming left V 6 bases short and J 1 base short, with 9 bases between. This CDR3 region has 13 residues. The germline V gene encodes CDR1 SNHLY and CDR2 FYNNEI. CDR3 nucleotide sequence: TGTGCCAGCAGGTCTGAACCGAACACTGAAGCTTTCTTT. It codes for CASRSEPNTEAFF.

The gene calls are TRBV7-2 and TRBJ2-1; the match to TRBD1 covers 7 bases. Germline V CDR1 and CDR2: SGHTA, FQGNSA. This CDR3 region has 15 residues. The ends lost 1 base at V and 5 bases at J; junction bases unmatched: 5. The CDR3 loop is CASSLDRDRHNEQFF. The CDR3 region has the DNA TGTGCCAGCAGCTTAGACCGGGACAGACACAATGAGCAGTTCTTC.

The gene calls are TRBV4-1 and TRBJ2-7; possibly TRBD1 for D (6 bases). Per the germline V gene, CDR1 is MGHRA and CDR2 is YSYEKL. V dropped 4 bases and J dropped 6 bases, with 16 bases sitting between them. CDR3 length equals 14 residues. CDR3 sequence: CASSPQGGRSEQYF. The CDR3 DNA reads as TGCGCCAGCAGCCCCCAAGGGGGTCGTAGCGAGCAGTACTTC.

V usage is TRBV7-2 and J usage is TRBJ2-5, with D possibly TRBD1 on 5 matching bases. This CDR3 spans 14 amino acids. Trimming removed 0 bases at V and 3 bases at J, with 8 bases between. Germline values: CDR1 SGHTA, CDR2 FQGNSA. The CDR3 sequence is CASSLAGPKETQYF. Written as DNA, the CDR3 is TGTGCCAGCAGCTTAGCGGGGCCAAAAGAGACCCAGTACTTC.

This clone was found once. This chain links TRBV29-1 with TRBJ2-5; no clear D gene. V lost 4 bases and J 5 bases, leaving 14 bases between the germline ends. Germline V gene sequence: CDR1 SQVTM, CDR2 ANQGSEA. The CDR3 has 13 residues. The CDR3 bases are TGCAGCGTTGCAGGTCGGGCTAGGGAGACCCAGTACTTC. The encoded protein is CSVAGRARETQYF.

The chain combines TRBV5-6 with TRBJ1-4; no definite D call. The germline V gene encodes CDR1 SGHDT and CDR2 YYEEEE. Trimming removed 2 bases at V and 1 base at J, with 18 bases between. The CDR3 contains 18 residues. The CDR3 nucleotides read TGTGCCAGCAGCTTCTTTGGGGATTTTGGGGAAACTAATGAAAAACTGTTTTTT. This gives the protein CASSFFGDFGETNEKLFF.

As regards this clone: One junction end does not reproduce the germline sequence, and a read error may be involved. This chain uses TRBV2 with TRBJ2-7; no clear D. The CDR3 consists of 14 residues. CDR1 is SNHLY and CDR2 is FYNNEI in the germline V gene. The CDR3 DNA sequence: TGTGCCAGCAGCGAAGATCGCTATAAATACGAGCAGTACTTC. This sequence encodes CASSEDRYKYEQYF.

The CDR3 loop reads CASSPRGGGPYEQYF. In nucleotides, the CDR3 is TGTGCCAGTAGCCCACGAGGAGGCGGGCCCTACGAGCAGTACTTC. The chain has TRBV19 and TRBJ2-7; possible D gene TRBD2, 5 bases. CDR1 is LNHDA, CDR2 SQIVND, per germline (reference sequence). This CDR3 is 15 amino acids long. V lost 6 bases to trimming and J lost 2 bases, with 17 bases between them.

The genes are TRBV6-1 and TRBJ2-1; D not certain. The CDR3 runs to 14 residues. Germline CDR1 and CDR2: MNHNS and SASEGT. Trimming took off 3 bases at V and 6 bases at J, with 12 bases between the two ends. Written as DNA, the CDR3 is TGTGCCAGCAGTGAGAAGGTCCGTGTCAATGAGCAGTTCTTC. It is translated as CASSEKVRVNEQFF.

The rearrangement uses TRBV11-2 and TRBJ2-7, with 10 nucleotides matching TRBD1. The germline CDR1 and CDR2 sequences are SGHAT and FQNNGV. The CDR3 covers 14 residues. The J segment lost 4 bases and the V segment lost 5 bases, leaving 5 bases of the junction unmatched. The DNA of the CDR3 is TGTGCCAGCAGCCGGGACAGGGGATCATACGAGCAGTACTTC. This gives the protein CASSRDRGSYEQYF. The variable domain in full, with the rest retrieved from reference TRBV11-2 and TRBJ2-7, is EAGVAQSPRYKIIEKRQSVAFWCNPISGHATLYWYQQILGQGPKLLIQFQNNGVVDDSQLPKDRFSAERLKGVDSTLKIQPAKLEDSAVYLCASSRDRGSYEQYFGPGTRLTVT.

The chain combines TRBV5-6 with TRBJ1-4, with TRBD1 matching over 7 bases. The V gene end was trimmed by 4 bases and the J gene end by 6 bases; junction bases not matched to a gene: 9. CDR3 length equals 15 residues. CDR1 and CDR2 from the germline V gene are SGHDT and YYEEEE. The CDR3 reads CASSLQRDRDEKLFF. CDR3 coding DNA: TGTGCCAGCAGCCTGCAGAGGGACAGAGATGAAAAACTGTTTTTT.

CDR3 DNA sequence: TGTGCCAGCAGCCCGGACACCTCCTATGGCTACACCTTC. It yields the protein CASSPDTSYGYTF. This chain links TRBV5-6 with TRBJ1-2; TRBD1 is a possible D gene (5 bases). From germline, CDR1 is SGHDT and CDR2 YYEEEE. This CDR3 has 13 residues. V lost 4 bases and J lost 4, with 11 bases in between. Supplemented by reference TRBV5-6 and TRBJ1-2, the full variable domain reads DAGVTQSPTHLIKTRGQQVTLRCSPKSGHDTVSWYQQALGQGPQFIFQYYEEEERQRGNFPDRFSGHQFPNYSSELNVNALLLGDSALYLCASSPDTSYGYTFGSGTRLTVV.

CDR3 amino acids: CASKWEQYNTEAFF. In nucleotides, the CDR3 is TGTGCCAGCAAATGGGAACAGTATAACACTGAAGCTTTCTTT. The V call is TRBV2, the J call TRBJ1-1; unclear D gene. The CDR3 contains 14 residues. Trimming cost V 7 bases and J 2 bases, with 14 bases left between them. The germline CDR1 and CDR2 sequences are SNHLY and FYNNEI. Full variable domain (outside the CDR3, taken from reference TRBV2 and TRBJ1-1): EPEVTQTPSHQVTQMGQEVILRCVPISNHLYFYWYRQILGQKVEFLVSFYNNEISEKSEIFDDQFSVERPDGSNFTLKIRSTKLEDSAMYFCASKWEQYNTEAFFGQGTRLTVV.

The genes are TRBV21-1 and TRBJ2-7; the D call TRBD1 from the table was never checked on the DNA. TRBV21-1 is classified as a pseudogene. There are 15 residues in the CDR3. The CDR3, as DNA: TGTGCCAGCAGCCCACCTCCCCACAGGGAGTACGAGCAGTACTTC. Translation: CASSPPPHREYEQYF.

This clone was seen just once. The chain is built from TRBV7-2 and TRBJ2-3; D gene uncertain. Trimming pared 5 bases from V and 5 bases from J, leaving 11 bases between. Germline loops: CDR1 SGHTA, CDR2 FQGNSA. The CDR3 spans 13 residues. This chain's CDR3 is CASSLYLGDTQYF. The CDR3 coding sequence is TGTGCCAGCAGCCTCTACCTAGGAGATACGCAGTATTTT.

The chain couples TRBV18 to TRBJ2-6; D is undetermined. CDR3 length: 15 amino acids. The germline V gene has CDR1 KGHSH and CDR2 LQKENI. Trimming shortened V by 1 base and J by 2 bases, and 6 bases separated the two germline ends. This CDR3 is CASSPQTAGANVLTF. In DNA, the CDR3 is TGTGCCAGCTCACCACAAACCGCTGGGGCCAACGTCCTGACTTTC.

This chain links TRBV2 with TRBJ2-1, with unresolved D. The germline V gene encodes CDR1 SNHLY and CDR2 FYNNEI. The CDR3 covers 11 residues. Trimming removed 6 bases from V and 8 bases from J, with 8 bases in between. CDR3 region: CASSLRDEQFF. DNA of the CDR3: TGTGCCAGCAGCCTCCGCGATGAGCAGTTCTTC.

This chain uses TRBV19 with TRBJ1-2; weak D call: TRBD1 (6 bases). This CDR3 spans 14 amino acids. The V end lost 6 bases, the J end lost 2 bases, and 13 bases lay between the germline ends. Germline CDR1 reads LNHDA; CDR2 reads SQIVND (reference sequence). The CDR3 region has the DNA TGTGCCAGTAGCAAAGGACAGTCGAACTATGGCTACACCTTC. This translates into CASSKGQSNYGYTF.

V usage is TRBV4-3 and J usage is TRBJ2-7, with a tentative D call TRBD1 (5 bases). Germline V gene sequence: CDR1 LGHNA, CDR2 YSLEER. This CDR3 has 15 amino acids. V was trimmed by 1 base and J by 6 bases, leaving 16 bases between them. The CDR3 DNA follows: TGCGCCAGCAGCCAAGCCGACAGCCGGTCAAGCGAGCAGTACTTC. This sequence encodes CASSQADSRSSEQYF.